Shown below are 30 T cell receptor beta chains from a single sample sequenced in a study of blood T cell repertoires in COVID-19. Sequenced by immunoSEQ multiplex PCR; TCRdb stores in-frame clones only, minus some. There are about 140,000 clones in the sample; about nine tenths occur only once, and under 12% lies in the top ten. The specimen sequenced was peripheral blood. Receptors were obtained from a man aged 45 to 65 with active or convalescent COVID-19.

The chain joins TRBV27 to TRBJ1-6; 7 bases fit TRBD1. This CDR3 contains 19 residues. V trimming: 3 bases; J trimming: 2 bases; junction bases outside the gene matches: 13. Germline lookup yields CDR1 MNHEY and CDR2 SMNVEV (reference sequence). The chain's CDR3 is CASSFRMPGRGAYNSPLHF. In nucleotides, the CDR3 is TGTGCCAGCAGTTTCCGAATGCCGGGCAGGGGGGCCTATAATTCACCCCTCCACTTT.

The V call is TRBV5-1, the J call TRBJ2-1, with 14 bases aligning to TRBD2. Trimming removed 3 bases from V and 4 bases from J; junction bases left unmatched: 6. The length of the CDR3 is 17 residues. The germline V gene encodes CDR1 SGHRS and CDR2 YFSETQ. In nucleotides, the CDR3 is TGCGCCAGCAGCTCGACTAGCGGGAGGGGGCCTTACAATGAGCAGTTCTTC. It yields the protein CASSSTSGRGPYNEQFF.

The chain uses TRBV7-9 and TRBJ2-1, with TRBD1 identical over 8 bases. J gave up 2 bases and V 5 bases, and 11 bases lay outside the gene matches. Germline V gene lookup returns CDR1 SEHNR and CDR2 FQNEAQ (reference sequence). The length of the CDR3 is 17 residues. CDR3 bases: TGTGCCAGCAGCCACCCTGGGACAGGTTCGACCTACAATGAGCAGTTCTTC. Its protein is CASSHPGTGSTYNEQFF.

The genes are TRBV5-1 and TRBJ1-3; TRBD1 aligns across 7 bases. The CDR3 has 16 residues. V dropped 4 bases and J dropped 2; count of bases not matched to a gene: 9. Per germline, CDR1 SGHRS and CDR2 YFSETQ. The CDR3 DNA reads TGCGCCAGCAGCCCGCGATCTCAGGGGGCTGGAAACACCATATATTTT. It codes for CASSPRSQGAGNTIYF.

The chain is built from TRBV10-3 and TRBJ2-2; D may be TRBD2 (6 bases). Trimming left V 0 bases short and J 3 bases short, with 11 bases between. The CDR3 consists of 16 residues. Germline assignment: CDR1 ENHRY and CDR2 SYGVKD. The DNA for the CDR3 is TGTGCCATCAGTGAGTCTGGGGACTTGTACACCGGGGAGCTGTTTTTT. Amino acid sequence: CAISESGDLYTGELFF.

The DNA of the CDR3 is TGTGCCAGCAGCCGACGGACAGGCAATCAGCCCCAGCATTTT. This encodes CASSRRTGNQPQHF. The J gene is TRBJ1-5, the V gene TRBV6-5, with D possibly TRBD1 on 6 matching bases. This CDR3 is built from 14 residues. V was pared by 6 bases and J by 2 bases, with 11 bases between. The V gene's germline CDR1 is MNHEY and CDR2 SVGAGI.

This clone was detected once. V and J are TRBV5-1 and TRBJ2-1, with D perhaps matching TRBD1 (7 bases). V lost 7 bases and J lost 7, with 18 bases in between. From germline, CDR1 is SGHRS and CDR2 YFSETQ. This CDR3 has 14 amino acids. The CDR3 reads CASGQEGVANEQFF. The CDR3, as DNA: TGCGCCAGCGGACAGGAGGGAGTGGCGAATGAGCAGTTCTTC.

The rearrangement uses TRBV14 and TRBJ1-3; 7 bases line up with TRBD1. Germline V gives CDR1 SGHDN, CDR2 FVKESK. Unmatched junction bases numbered 7, after V lost 1 base and J lost 1 base. The CDR3 loop spans 17 amino acids. CDR3 nucleotide sequence: TGTGCCAGCAGCCAAGCACAGGGGATCTATTCTGGAAACACCATATATTTT. Amino acids: CASSQAQGIYSGNTIYF.

The rearrangement links TRBV29-1 to TRBJ2-2, with no clear D. This CDR3 is 13 amino acids long. Trimming left V 6 bases short and J 0 bases short, with 8 bases between. Germline V gene sequence: CDR1 SQVTM, CDR2 ANQGSEA. CDR3 amino acids: CSVQITNTGELFF. The CDR3 DNA is TGCAGCGTGCAGATAACGAACACCGGGGAGCTGTTTTTT.

This clone was seen a few times. V and J are TRBV4-1 and TRBJ2-5, with D uncertain. Per the germline V gene, CDR1 is MGHRA and CDR2 is YSYEKL. The V and J ends lost 4 bases and 5 bases respectively, with 20 bases between them. The CDR3 extends over 16 amino acids. CDR3 DNA sequence: TGCGCCAGCAGCCGAGCCAAAAGCTCCGATCGGGAGACCCAGTACTTC. This gives the protein CASSRAKSSDRETQYF.

The chain carries TRBV28 and TRBJ1-2; D gene uncertain. The CDR3 has 14 amino acids. Germline CDR1 reads MDHEN; CDR2 reads SYDVKM. V shed 5 bases and J shed 1 base, with 11 bases lying between them. The chain's CDR3 is CASSPGIGNYGYTF. CDR3 sequence (DNA): TGTGCCAGCAGTCCCGGGATTGGTAACTATGGCTACACCTTC.

The chain combines TRBV15 with TRBJ2-3; tentative D call: TRBD2 (5 bases). V gave up 0 bases and J gave up 7 bases, with 17 bases separating them. The CDR3 contains 16 residues. Per the germline V gene, CDR1 is LNHNV and CDR2 is YYDKDF (reference sequence). CDR3 residues: CATSRDLQRERNTQYF. CDR3 sequence (DNA): TGTGCCACCAGCAGAGATCTTCAGAGGGAGAGGAATACGCAGTATTTT.

This clone occurred once. The chain has TRBV23-1 and TRBJ2-7; D not resolved. TRBV23-1 qualifies as an ORF whose function is uncertain. V lost 4 bases, J lost 4 bases, and 5 bases lay in between. The CDR3 consists of 11 residues. CDR3 nucleotides: TGCGCCAGCAGTCCACTGTACGAGCAGTACTTC. Its protein product is CASSPLYEQYF.

The rearrangement uses TRBV28 and TRBJ1-1; the D gene is possibly TRBD1 (6 bases). V lost 5 bases, J lost 5 bases, and 18 bases lay in between. CDR1 MDHEN and CDR2 SYDVKM come from the germline V gene. This CDR3 comprises 15 residues. CDR3 residues: CASSPPQGGATEAFF. CDR3 coding DNA: TGTGCCAGCAGTCCACCACAGGGAGGGGCAACTGAAGCTTTCTTT.

V gene TRBV28 combines with J gene TRBJ1-2; 9 nucleotides line up with TRBD1. Germline values: CDR1 MDHEN, CDR2 SYDVKM. The CDR3 runs to 14 residues. The ends lost 7 bases at V and 2 bases at J; junction bases unmatched: 5. The CDR3: CASMAGTGNYGYTF. The DNA of the CDR3 is TGTGCCAGCATGGCCGGGACAGGGAACTATGGCTACACCTTC.

This clone was counted only a few times. The rearrangement links TRBV6-6 to TRBJ1-5; D gene ambiguous. The CDR3 is made up of 14 amino acids. Per germline, CDR1 MNHNY and CDR2 SVGAGI (reference sequence). V shed 6 bases and J shed 1 base, with 10 bases lying between them. This CDR3 reads CASSPARSNQPQHF. The CDR3 nucleotides are TGTGCCAGCAGCCCGGCCAGGAGCAATCAGCCCCAGCATTTT.

The V and J genes are TRBV7-3 and TRBJ2-1; 7 nucleotides match TRBD2. Trimming cost V 4 bases and J 3 bases; bases outside gene matches: 0. The CDR3 totals 13 residues. From germline, CDR1 is SGHTA and CDR2 FQGTGA. CDR3: CASSWDYYNEQFF. DNA for the CDR3: TGTGCCAGCAGCTGGGACTACTACAATGAGCAGTTCTTC. Looking up the rest from reference TRBV7-3 and TRBJ2-1 gives the full variable domain: GAGVSQTPSNKVTEKGKYVELRCDPISGHTALYWYRQSLGQGPEFLIYFQGTGAADDSGLPNDRFFAVRPEGSVSTLKIQRTERGDSAVYLCASSWDYYNEQFFGPGTRLTVL.

V gene TRBV24-1 combines with J gene TRBJ2-7; 12 bases fit TRBD2. The V gene end was trimmed by 4 bases and the J gene end by 2 bases; junction bases not matched to a gene: 5. The CDR3 loop spans 16 amino acids. The V gene's germline CDR1 is KGHDR and CDR2 SFDVKD. This CDR3 is CATSDPLAGGPYEQYF. DNA for the CDR3: TGTGCCACCAGTGACCCACTAGCGGGAGGCCCCTACGAGCAGTACTTC.

V usage is TRBV7-9 and J usage is TRBJ1-4, with TRBD1 matching 7 bases. Germline V gene sequence: CDR1 SEHNR, CDR2 FQNEAQ (reference sequence). The CDR3 consists of 14 residues. Trimming removed 1 base from V and 7 bases from J; junction bases left unmatched: 3. The CDR3 nucleotides read TGTGCCAGCAGCTTAGGAGGGACAGTTGAAAAACTGTTTTTT. This gives the protein CASSLGGTVEKLFF. The full variable domain, in which reference TRBV7-9 and TRBJ1-4 provide the parts outside the CDR3, is DTGVSQNPRHKITKRGQNVTFRCDPISEHNRLYWYRQTLGQGPEFLTYFQNEAQLEKSRLLSDRFSAERPKGSFSTLEIQRTEQGDSAMYLCASSLGGTVEKLFFGSGTQLSVL.

The rearrangement uses TRBV7-8 and TRBJ2-1, with 9 bases that match TRBD2. Germline CDR1 and CDR2: SGHVS and FQNEAQ. After removal of 5 bases from V and 3 bases from J, the junction contained 5 bases not matched to a gene. This CDR3 contains 15 residues. As DNA, the CDR3 is TGTGCCAGCAGCCCGCGGACTAGCGACTACAATGAGCAGTTCTTC. Translating gives CASSPRTSDYNEQFF.

V usage is TRBV7-2 and J usage is TRBJ2-7, with 11 bases fitting TRBD2. CDR1 SGHTA and CDR2 FQGNSA come from the germline V gene. V gave up 5 bases and J gave up 5 bases; unmatched junction bases: 5. This CDR3 has 14 amino acids. CDR3 in amino acids: CASSPGLAAHEQYF. CDR3 bases: TGTGCCAGCAGCCCGGGACTAGCGGCCCACGAGCAGTACTTC.

The rearrangement uses TRBV28 and TRBJ1-1; TRBD1 aligns across 7 bases. This CDR3 is built from 15 residues. The J segment lost 1 base and the V segment lost 7 bases, leaving 9 bases of the junction unmatched. The germline V gene encodes CDR1 MDHEN and CDR2 SYDVKM. Here the CDR3 reads CASTAHTGANTEAFF. The CDR3 nucleotides are TGTGCCAGCACTGCCCATACAGGGGCGAACACTGAAGCTTTCTTT.

This chain uses TRBV5-6 with TRBJ1-3, with a weak D call TRBD1 (5 bases). This CDR3 is 15 amino acids long. V was cut by 0 bases and J by 0 bases, with 7 bases left in between. The germline gives CDR1 SGHDT, CDR2 YYEEEE. CDR3 bases: TGTGCCAGCAGCTTGGACAGGATCTCTGGAAACACCATATATTTT. It translates to CASSLDRISGNTIYF.

The chain is built from TRBV7-9 and TRBJ1-1, with a weak D call TRBD1 (6 bases). Germline loops: CDR1 SEHNR, CDR2 FQNEAQ (reference sequence). This CDR3 has 14 residues. Trimming pared 4 bases from V and 4 bases from J, leaving 13 bases between. The CDR3 is CASSSQGIGTEAFF. CDR3 nucleotides: TGTGCCAGCAGCTCTCAGGGGATCGGCACTGAAGCTTTCTTT.

Only a few counts were recorded for this clone. The gene calls are TRBV28 and TRBJ1-2; D unresolved. The length of the CDR3 is 12 residues. In germline, CDR1 is MDHEN, CDR2 SYDVKM. Trimming cost V 4 bases and J 8 bases, with 11 bases left between them. The CDR3 loop is CASSYPTRGYTF. DNA of the CDR3: TGTGCCAGCAGTTACCCAACCAGGGGCTACACCTTC.

CDR3 nucleotide sequence: TGTGCCAGCAGCGGAGGGACCCTCTATGGCTACACCTTC. It codes for CASSGGTLYGYTF. The gene calls are TRBV6-6 and TRBJ1-2; D might be TRBD1 (5 bases). Germline V gives CDR1 MNHNY, CDR2 SVGAGI (reference sequence). This CDR3 has 13 residues. The ends were cut back, 6 bases at V and 4 bases at J, with 12 bases in the middle.

V is TRBV5-5 and J is TRBJ2-3, with 8 bases that match TRBD2. With 4 bases clipped from V and 7 bases from J, the junction kept 5 bases outside the gene matches. The CDR3 is 13 residues long. The germline gives CDR1 SGHKS, CDR2 YYEKEE (reference sequence). The CDR3 region is CASSAGGRNTQYF. CDR3 DNA sequence: TGTGCCAGCAGCGCGGGAGGTCGGAATACGCAGTATTTT. Full variable domain (remainder filled in from reference TRBV5-5 and TRBJ2-3): DAGVTQSPTHLIKTRGQQVTLRCSPISGHKSVSWYQQVLGQGPQFIFQYYEKEERGRGNFPDRFSARQFPNYSSELNVNALLLGDSALYLCASSAGGRNTQYFGPGTRLTVL.

In this sample, this clone turned up a few times. The rearrangement links TRBV7-9 to TRBJ1-1, with 9 bases aligning to TRBD1. Germline V gives CDR1 SEHNR, CDR2 FQNEAQ (reference sequence). V trimming: 4 bases; J trimming: 5 bases; junction bases outside the gene matches: 5. CDR3 length: 14 residues. The CDR3 nucleotides are TGTGCCAGCAGCTGGGGACAGGGAAGTACTGAAGCTTTCTTT. Its translation is CASSWGQGSTEAFF.

The J gene is TRBJ2-7, the V gene TRBV6-5; D is possibly TRBD1 (5 bases). Looked up from germline, CDR1 is MNHEY and CDR2 is SVGAGI. This CDR3 has 13 residues. V lost 2 bases, J lost 2 bases, and 7 bases lay in between. The CDR3 coding sequence is TGTGCCAGCAGTTACACAGGCACCTACGAGCAGTACTTC. Protein product: CASSYTGTYEQYF.

The V gene is TRBV5-1, the J gene TRBJ2-3; 7 bases fit TRBD1. The J segment lost 4 bases and the V segment lost 4 bases, leaving 9 bases of the junction unmatched. The CDR3 spans 15 residues. The germline CDR1 and CDR2 sequences are SGHRS and YFSETQ. CDR3 amino acids: CASSRGGRWADTQYF. CDR3 bases: TGCGCCAGCAGCCGAGGGGGCAGGTGGGCAGATACGCAGTATTTT. Combining the CDR3 with reference TRBV5-1 and TRBJ2-3 gives the whole variable domain KAGVTQTPRYLIKTRGQQVTLSCSPISGHRSVSWYQQTPGQGLQFLFEYFSETQRNKGNFPGRFSGRQFSNSRSEMNVSTLELGDSALYLCASSRGGRWADTQYFGPGTRLTVL.